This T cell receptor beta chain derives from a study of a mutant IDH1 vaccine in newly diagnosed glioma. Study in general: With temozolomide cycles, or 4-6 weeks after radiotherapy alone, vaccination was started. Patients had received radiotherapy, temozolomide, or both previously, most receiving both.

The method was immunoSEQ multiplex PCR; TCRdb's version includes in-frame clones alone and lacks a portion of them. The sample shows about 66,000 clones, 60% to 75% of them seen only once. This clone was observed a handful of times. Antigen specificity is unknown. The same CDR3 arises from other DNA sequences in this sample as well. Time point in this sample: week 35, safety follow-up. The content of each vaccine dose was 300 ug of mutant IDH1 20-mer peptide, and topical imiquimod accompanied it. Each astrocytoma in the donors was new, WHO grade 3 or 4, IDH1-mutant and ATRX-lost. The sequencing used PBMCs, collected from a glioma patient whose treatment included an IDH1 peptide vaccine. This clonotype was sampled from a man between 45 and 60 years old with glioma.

Here the CDR3 DNA reads TGTGCCAGCAGTTTAGTGGGGAACACTGAAGCTTTCTTT. It translates to CASSLVGNTEAFF. The gene calls are TRBV27 and TRBJ1-1; the D is unclear. Trimming removed 2 bases at V and 1 base at J, with 5 bases between. The V gene's germline CDR1 is MNHEY and CDR2 SMNVEV (reference sequence). The CDR3 sequence is 13 residues long.